This T cell receptor beta chain is drawn from a study of blood T cell repertoires in COVID-19. Germline CDR1 SGHRS, CDR2 YFSETQ. The CDR3 consists of 16 residues. The germline V and J ends were trimmed by 0 bases and 4 bases, with 13 bases remaining between them. In the study's own analysis: By means of reference gene primer amplification, nucleated cell counts were estimated. TCRdb keeps only in-frame clones here, not all; method: immunoSEQ multiplex PCR. That table supplies the V and J calls and clone size; D and trimming were determined from the DNA. The sample records hundreds of thousands of clones, 88% being singletons.

This clonotype was obtained from a woman in her seventies with COVID-19, enrolled during active disease. J is TRBJ2-2 and V is TRBV5-1, with D tentatively TRBD1 (7 bases). The source material was peripheral blood. For the CDR3, the DNA is TGCGCCAGCAGCTTGGTCGGAGGGGGCATCACCGGGGAGCTGTTTTTT. Amino acids: CASSLVGGGITGELFF.